A single T cell receptor beta chain is shown here with its context. What it binds is not known. This sample was included in a study of response to subunit inactivated influenza vaccine. Study observations and caveats: It was suggested by the authors that few new T cells are recruited by each seasonal influenza vaccination.

TCRdb used MiXCR to reprocess the RT-PCR reads, holding one entry per CDR3 protein. Here the sample spans 300,000 to 350,000 distinct CDR3 sequences, 20% to 25% being singletons. The input for sequencing was PBMCs from blood, taken 21 months after vaccination. The source of this sequence is a man in his fifties or sixties who received an inactivated influenza vaccine.

In DNA form, the CDR3 reads TGTGCCAGCAGAGGACAGGGTGCAACTGAAGCTTTCTTT. This encodes CASRGQGATEAFF. The V call is TRBV27, the J call TRBJ1-1; 8 positions agree with TRBD1. The germline CDR1 and CDR2 sequences are MNHEY and SMNVEV (reference sequence). The CDR3 consists of 13 residues. V lost 6 bases and J lost 5; bases outside the gene matches: 5.